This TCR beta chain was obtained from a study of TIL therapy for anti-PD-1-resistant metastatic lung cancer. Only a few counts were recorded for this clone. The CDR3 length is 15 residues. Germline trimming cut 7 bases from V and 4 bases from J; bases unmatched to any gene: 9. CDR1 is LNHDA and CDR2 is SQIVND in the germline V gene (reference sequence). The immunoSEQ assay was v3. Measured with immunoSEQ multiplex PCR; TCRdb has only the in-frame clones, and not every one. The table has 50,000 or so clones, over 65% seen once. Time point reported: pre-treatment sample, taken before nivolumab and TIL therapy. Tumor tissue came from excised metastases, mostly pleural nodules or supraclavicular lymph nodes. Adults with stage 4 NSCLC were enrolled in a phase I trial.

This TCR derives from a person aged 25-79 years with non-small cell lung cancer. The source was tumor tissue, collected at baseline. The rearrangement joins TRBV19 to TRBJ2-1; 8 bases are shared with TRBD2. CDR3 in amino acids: CASTMGGLEYNEQFF. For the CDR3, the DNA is TGTGCCAGTACCATGGGGGGACTAGAATACAATGAGCAGTTCTTC. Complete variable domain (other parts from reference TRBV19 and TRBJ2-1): DGGITQSPKYLFRKEGQNVTLSCEQNLNHDAMYWYRQDPGQGLRLIYYSQIVNDFQKGDIAEGYSVSREKKESFPLTVTSAQKNPTAFYLCASTMGGLEYNEQFFGPGTRLTVL.